The rows below give T cell receptor beta chains drawn from one sample of a study of cytomegalovirus exposure and HLA in healthy donors. Sequenced by immunoSEQ multiplex PCR; TCRdb stores in-frame clones only, minus some. The sample holds 200,000 to 250,000 clones, more than 65% seen once. Sample: PBMCs. Receptors were obtained from a woman in her 30s in good health and CMV-seronegative. The CDR3 runs from the conserved cysteine through the conserved F or W. The D gene is left open where the match is weak. Part of the rows lack a size; the others show once, few, many or a class for expanded clones.

len: 15; j_gene: TRBJ2-1; d_gene: TRBD2; v_gene: TRBV19; abundance: .; CDR3nt: TGTGCCAGTAGTATAAGACTAGCGGGAGCCGTTGAGCAGTTCTTC; CDR3aa: CASSIRLAGAVEQFF
len: 14; j_gene: TRBJ2-7; d_gene: .; v_gene: TRBV6-5; abundance: few; CDR3nt: TGTGCCAGCAGTTTCCAGGGTTTTACGTACGAGCAGTACTTC; CDR3aa: CASSFQGFTYEQYF
len: 14; j_gene: TRBJ1-2; d_gene: .; v_gene: TRBV5-6; abundance: .; CDR3nt: TGTGCCAGCAGCTTGATGGCAGATAACTATGGCTACACCTTC; CDR3aa: CASSLMADNYGYTF
len: 15; j_gene: TRBJ1-1; d_gene: .; v_gene: TRBV4-1; abundance: few; CDR3nt: TGCGCCAGCAGCCAGATCCGGAACAGAAACACTGAAGCTTTCTTT; CDR3aa: CASSQIRNRNTEAFF
len: 13; j_gene: TRBJ1-1; d_gene: TRBD1; v_gene: TRBV6-5; abundance: .; CDR3nt: TGTGCCAGCAGTACAGGGGGAGGCACTGAAGCTTTCTTT; CDR3aa: CASSTGGGTEAFF
len: 13; j_gene: TRBJ2-5; d_gene: .; v_gene: TRBV29-1; abundance: .; CDR3nt: TGCAGTATCCGGGACACCCTATTAGAGACCCAGTACTTC; CDR3aa: CSIRDTLLETQYF
len: 14; j_gene: TRBJ1-4; d_gene: .; v_gene: TRBV13; abundance: .; CDR3nt: TGTGCCAGCAGCTTAGGACGAGGAAATGAAAAACTGTTTTTT; CDR3aa: CASSLGRGNEKLFF
len: 11; j_gene: TRBJ1-1; d_gene: .; v_gene: TRBV6-5; abundance: .; CDR3nt: TGTGCCAGCAGTGGGTGGAGGGATGCTTTCTTT; CDR3aa: CASSGWRDAFF
len: 15; j_gene: TRBJ1-3; d_gene: .; v_gene: TRBV4-1; abundance: .; CDR3nt: TGCGCCAGCAGCCAAGCGTTCCAGGCTGGAAACACCATATATTTT; CDR3aa: CASSQAFQAGNTIYF
len: 16; j_gene: TRBJ2-1; d_gene: TRBD2; v_gene: TRBV11-3; abundance: .; CDR3nt: TGTGCCAGCAGCCGGCGGACTAGCGGGGGCCAGGGCGAGCAGTTCTTC; CDR3aa: CASSRRTSGGQGEQFF